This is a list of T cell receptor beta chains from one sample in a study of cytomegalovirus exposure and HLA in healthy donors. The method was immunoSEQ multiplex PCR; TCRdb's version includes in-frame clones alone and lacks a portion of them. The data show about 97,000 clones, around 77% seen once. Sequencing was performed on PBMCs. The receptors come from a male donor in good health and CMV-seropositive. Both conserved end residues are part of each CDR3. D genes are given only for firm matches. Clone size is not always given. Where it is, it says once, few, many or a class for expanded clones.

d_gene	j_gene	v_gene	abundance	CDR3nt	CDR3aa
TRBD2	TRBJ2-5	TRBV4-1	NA	TGCGCCAGCAGCCAAGTATATAGCGGGAGGGAAGAGACCCAGTACTTC	CASSQVYSGREETQYF
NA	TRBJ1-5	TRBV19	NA	TGTGCCAGTACCGATCGGACAGTTGAGTACCAGCCCCAGCATTTT	CASTDRTVEYQPQHF
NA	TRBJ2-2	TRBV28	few	TGTGCCAGCAGTCGACTAGGGGCTCTCACCGGGGAGCTGTTTTTT	CASSRLGALTGELFF
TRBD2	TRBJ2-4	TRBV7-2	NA	TGTGCCAGCAGCGAGAGCGGGACGGTCAAAAACATTCAGTACTTC	CASSESGTVKNIQYF
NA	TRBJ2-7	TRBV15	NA	TGTGCCACCAGCAGAGATCGTGCCAGGGCTCACGAGCAGTACTTC	CATSRDRARAHEQYF
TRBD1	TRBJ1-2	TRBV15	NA	TGTGCCACCAGCTTCGAAAGGGGGCGTAACTATGGCTACACCTTC	CATSFERGRNYGYTF
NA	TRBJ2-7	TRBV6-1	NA	TGTGCCAGCAGCGGGTACCGGGACACCGGCGAGCAGTACTTC	CASSGYRDTGEQYF
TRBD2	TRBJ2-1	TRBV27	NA	TGTGCCAGCAGGAGGACTAGCGGGGACTCCTACAATGAGCAGTTCTTC	CASRRTSGDSYNEQFF
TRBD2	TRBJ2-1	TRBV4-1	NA	TGCGCCAGCAGCCAAGCGGGGGGTTACAATGAGCAGTTCTTC	CASSQAGGYNEQFF
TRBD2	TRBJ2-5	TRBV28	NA	TGTGCCAGCAGTTTTGGTAGCGGGGTACAAGAGACCCAGTACTTC	CASSFGSGVQETQYF
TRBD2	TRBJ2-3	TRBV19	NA	TGTGCCAGTAGGCCTAGCGGGCTCACAGATACGCAGTATTTT	CASRPSGLTDTQYF
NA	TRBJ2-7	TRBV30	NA	TGTGCCTTGACAGTCCCCGGGGAGCAGTACTTC	CALTVPGEQYF
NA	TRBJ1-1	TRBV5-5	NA	TGTGCCAGCAGCCCAAACCCAGTATACACTGAAGCTTTCTTT	CASSPNPVYTEAFF
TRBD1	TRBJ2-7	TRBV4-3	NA	TGCGCCAGCAGCCAAGATCGGGGACAGGGCTACGAGCAGTACTTC	CASSQDRGQGYEQYF
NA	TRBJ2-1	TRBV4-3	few	TGCGCCAGCAGCCAAGCTCTAGGTGCCAATGAGCAGTTCTTC	CASSQALGANEQFF
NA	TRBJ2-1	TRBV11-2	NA	TGTGCCAGCAGCTTAGGCAGGGCTGAGCAGTTCTTC	CASSLGRAEQFF
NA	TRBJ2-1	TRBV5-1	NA	TGCGCCAGCAGCCCCCGGGACTACAATGAGCAGTTCTTC	CASSPRDYNEQFF
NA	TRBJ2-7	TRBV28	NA	TGTGCCAGCAGCGTACCTAATCTGTTCTCCTACGAGCAGTACTTC	CASSVPNLFSYEQYF
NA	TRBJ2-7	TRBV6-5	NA	TGTGCCAGCAGTTACGAGAGCCCCTTCTACGAGCAGTACTTC	CASSYESPFYEQYF
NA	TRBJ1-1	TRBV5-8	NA	TGTGCCAGCAGTGCCAGAGCGGCTTTCTTT	CASSARAAFF
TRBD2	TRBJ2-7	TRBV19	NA	TGTGCCAGTAGTAACGCCGTCCTAGCGGGAGGTCCCTACGAGCAGTACTTC	CASSNAVLAGGPYEQYF
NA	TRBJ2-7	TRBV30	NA	TGTGCCTGGAGTGCTAGCCTCGAGCAGTACTTC	CAWSASLEQYF
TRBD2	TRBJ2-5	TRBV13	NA	TGTGCCAGCAGAGATAGCGGGAGGGCTCGGACCCAGTACTTC	CASRDSGRARTQYF
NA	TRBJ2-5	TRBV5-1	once	TGCGCCAGCAGCACCCTAGCTCAAGAGACCCAGTACTTC	CASSTLAQETQYF
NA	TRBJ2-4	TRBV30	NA	TGTGCCTGGTCCCGGGACTCCAATAAAAACAGTCAGTACTTC	CAWSRDSNKNSQYF
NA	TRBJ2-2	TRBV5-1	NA	TGCGCCAGCAGCTCTCAGCCTCGAGGGACCGGGGAGCTGTTTTTT	CASSSQPRGTGELFF
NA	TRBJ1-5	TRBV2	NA	TGTGCCAGCAGTGAGAACAGTCCTTATAGCAATCAGCCCCAGCATTTT	CASSENSPYSNQPQHF
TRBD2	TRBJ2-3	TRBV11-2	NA	TGTGCCAGCAGCTTAAGGCTAGCGGGAGTATCAGATACGCAGTATTTT	CASSLRLAGVSDTQYF
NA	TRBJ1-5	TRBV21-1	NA	TGTGCCAGCAGCCACGCCGGGACACCTAATCAGCCCCAGCATTTT	CASSHAGTPNQPQHF
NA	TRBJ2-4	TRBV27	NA	TGTGCCACTACGCACGAAAACATTCAGTACTTC	CATTHENIQYF
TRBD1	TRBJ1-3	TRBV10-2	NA	TGCGCCAGCCGAACAGGGGAGGCTGGAAACACCATATATTTT	CASRTGEAGNTIYF
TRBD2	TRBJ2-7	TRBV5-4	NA	TGTGCCAGCAGCTTTCTTGGGGCTAGCGGAATCTACGAGCAGTACTTC	CASSFLGASGIYEQYF
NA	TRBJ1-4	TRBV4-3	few	TGCGCCAGCAGCCAAGATATGGGTAGGGAGAAACTGTTTTTT	CASSQDMGREKLFF
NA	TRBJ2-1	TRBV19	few	TGTGCCCCGAACGGGGTCACCGACAATGAGCAGTTCTTC	CAPNGVTDNEQFF
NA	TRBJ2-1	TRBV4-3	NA	TGCGCCAGCAGCCAAGATAGACAGCTACACAATGAGCAGTTCTTC	CASSQDRQLHNEQFF
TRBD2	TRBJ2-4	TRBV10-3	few	TGTGCCATCAGTGACACTAGCGGGCCCGCGGGGACCAAAAACATTCAGTACTTC	CAISDTSGPAGTKNIQYF
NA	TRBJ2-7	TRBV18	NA	TGTGCCAGCTCACTTCAGGGGAGCGAGCAGTACTTC	CASSLQGSEQYF
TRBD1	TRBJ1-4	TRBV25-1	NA	TGTGCCAGCAGTGAATTGGACAGGGGAGAAAAACTGTTTTTT	CASSELDRGEKLFF
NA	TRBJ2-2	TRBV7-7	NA	TGTGCTAGCAGCCCAAGACAGCCGCCGACCGGGGAGCTGTTTTTT	CASSPRQPPTGELFF
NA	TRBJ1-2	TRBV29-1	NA	TGCAGCGTTGAAGTAGGGGGGGTAACCGGCTATGGCTACACCTTC	CSVEVGGVTGYGYTF
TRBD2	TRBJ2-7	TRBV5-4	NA	TGTGCCAGCAGCGTCGGACTAGCGGGAGGTCGACCCCCCTACGAGCAGTACTTC	CASSVGLAGGRPPYEQYF
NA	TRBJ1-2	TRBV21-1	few	TGTGCCAGCAGGGCCAGGGGGCCGTTGGGCTATGGCTACACCTTC	CASRARGPLGYGYTF
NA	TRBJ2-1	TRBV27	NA	TGTGCCAGCAGTTTAGGGGGACACTACAATGAGCAGTTCTTC	CASSLGGHYNEQFF
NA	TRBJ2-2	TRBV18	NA	TGTGCCAGCTCACCACCGATAGGGAGAGTGGGCACCGGGGAGCTGTTTTTT	CASSPPIGRVGTGELFF
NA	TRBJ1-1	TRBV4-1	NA	TGCGCCAGCAGCCAAGATCCCTACGGCAGGGGGAACACTGAAGCTTTCTTT	CASSQDPYGRGNTEAFF
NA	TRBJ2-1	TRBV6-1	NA	TGTGCCAGCAGTGTCCTGTCTTCCTACAATGAGCAGTTCTTC	CASSVLSSYNEQFF
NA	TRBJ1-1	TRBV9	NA	TGTGCCAGCAGCAGAGGGACTCCGAACACTGAAGCTTTCTTT	CASSRGTPNTEAFF
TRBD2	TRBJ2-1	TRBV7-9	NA	TGTTCCAGCAGCTTAGCTGTAGGACTAGCTAGCAATGAGCAGTTCTTC	CSSSLAVGLASNEQFF
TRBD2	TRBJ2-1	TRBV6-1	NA	TGTGCCAGCAGTTTTGGGACTAGCGGCTACAATGAGCAGTTCTTC	CASSFGTSGYNEQFF
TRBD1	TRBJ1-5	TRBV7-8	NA	TGTGCCAGCGGCCTGGACAGGAACAATCAGCCCCAGCATTTT	CASGLDRNNQPQHF
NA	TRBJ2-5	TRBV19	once	TGTGCCAGTAGCCTCGCGGTTGGGCAAGAGACCCAGTACTTC	CASSLAVGQETQYF
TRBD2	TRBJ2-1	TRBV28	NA	TGTGCCAGCAGCAAACTAGCGGGAGCAGGACTGCTCTTC	CASSKLAGAGLLF
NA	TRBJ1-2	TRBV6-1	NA	TGTGCCAGCAGTGAATTGGAGACGGGGTTTGATGTTGGCTACACCTTC	CASSELETGFDVGYTF
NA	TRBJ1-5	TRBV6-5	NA	TGTGCCAGCAGGGAGGGTAGCAATCAGCCCCAGCATTTT	CASREGSNQPQHF
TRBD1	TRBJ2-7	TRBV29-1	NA	TGCAGCGTCGCGGGACAGGGGTACGAGCAGTACTTC	CSVAGQGYEQYF